The TCR beta chain under discussion was sequenced for a study of T cells in Graves' hyperthyroidism and ophthalmopathy. The wider study: Peripheral blood was drawn at first diagnosis, prior to all treatment.

Concerning this clonotype: Antigen specificity is unknown.

TCR beta CDR3 regions were amplified from RNA transcripts. First-round RT-PCR of the TCR CDR3 relied on the HTBI primer set. TCRdb re-called the multiplex PCR reads through MiXCR, storing one row per CDR3 protein. The profile covers hundreds of thousands of distinct CDR3 sequences, with approximately 26% appearing a single time and around 28% taken by the ten largest. Whole-study results and caveats: A model built on 13 V-J features separated ophthalmopathy from stable hyperthyroidism. Most clonotypes expanded in the thyroid (above 0.001) were also present in blood.

CDR1 DFQATT and CDR2 SNEGSKA come from the germline V gene (reference sequence). Trimming cost V 6 bases and J 0 bases; bases outside gene matches: 1. CDR3 size: 13 residues. The chain employs TRBV20-1 and TRBJ2-1; 8 nucleotides match TRBD2. The source of this sequence is a man between 35 and 55 years old with Graves' hyperthyroidism that later progressed to Graves' ophthalmopathy. The sample taken for sequencing was blood. The CDR3 sequence is CSAGRASYNEQFF. CDR3 nucleotide sequence: TGCAGTGCCGGGAGGGCCTCCTACAATGAGCAGTTCTTC.